The clone carrying this TCR beta chain was counted only a few times. Its antigen remains unidentified. The sample belongs to a study of graft-versus-host responses after intestinal transplantation. Study information: The transplants performed in recipients were multivisceral, liver-intestinal, or isolated intestinal. Recipients uniformly received anti-thymocyte globulin induction, followed by tacrolimus and steroids for approximately 3 years.

Investigators treated the graft tissue so that it released intraepithelial and lamina propria lymphocytes. Sequenced by immunoSEQ multiplex PCR; TCRdb stores in-frame clones only, minus some. The table lists some 15,000 clones, under 70% of them singletons. Study observations and caveats: Maximum circulating GvH clone levels tracked with early post-transplant HvG decreases. In recipient marrow, GvH clones were found, and some appeared first in ileum or blood.

The source was ileum tissue, collected just under 700 days after intestinal transplantation. This sequence was found in a human patient who received an intestinal transplant, so some T cells may come from the graft donor.

The CDR3 nucleotides read TGTGCCAGCAACCCGGCCCCGGGACAGGGGTTAGGCTACACCTTC. This gives the protein CASNPAPGQGLGYTF. V gene TRBV9 combines with J gene TRBJ1-2; 10 bases fit TRBD1. J gave up 8 bases and V 6 bases, and 13 bases lay outside the gene matches. The CDR3 has 15 amino acids. From germline, CDR1 is SGDLS and CDR2 YYNGEE.